This TCR beta chain was profiled in a study of blood T cells in healthy people across ages. In the study overall: When template switching was applied, about one barcoded beta molecule was captured per two T cells. Study findings and constraints: The percentage of naive T cells correlated strongly with TCR beta diversity.

With a J-beta primer mix and a sample-barcoded 5' primer, a second PCR ran about 7 to 11 cycles. From the 5' RACE reads, TCRdb called clonotypes with MiXCR, one entry per CDR3 protein. The sample carries about 640,000 distinct CDR3 sequences, approximately 30% recorded once. The V gene lost 4 bases and the J gene lost 0 bases, with 10 bases spanning the gap. Germline values: CDR1 DFQATT, CDR2 SNEGSKA (reference sequence). The CDR3 has 14 residues. This clonotype was counted at least ten times. Its antigen is undetermined. Specimen: blood. The chain recombines TRBV20-1 with TRBJ1-5, with unresolved D. The receptor was derived from an elderly woman in good health. The CDR3 protein is CSATRGNSNQPQHF. The CDR3, as DNA: TGCAGTGCTACCCGGGGAAATAGCAATCAGCCCCAGCATTTT.